This T cell receptor (beta chain) was captured by sequencing in a study of blood T cell repertoires in COVID-19. The table came from immunoSEQ multiplex PCR; TCRdb's copy has only in-frame clones and leaves some out. The sample has a few hundred thousand clones, around 89% seen once; the top ten hold approximately 1.2%. The germline gives CDR1 GTSNPN, CDR2 SVGIG (reference sequence). V lost 0 bases, J lost 9 bases, and 12 bases lay in between. The CDR3 runs 14 residues. Material for sequencing was PBMCs or T cells enriched from blood (not recorded which). The chain recombines TRBV30 with TRBJ1-6, with D possibly matching TRBD1 (5 bases). This TCR came from a woman younger than 35 who had recovered from COVID-19. The CDR3 protein is CAWSVLEQGSPLHF. The CDR3 DNA is TGTGCCTGGAGTGTACTGGAGCAGGGTTCACCCCTCCACTTT.